This T cell receptor beta chain was captured by sequencing in a study of blood T cell repertoires in COVID-19. On the study more broadly: Acute and convalescent COVID-19 samples came from the United States, Italy and Spain.

Between the trimmed V and J ends, which lost 6 bases and 8 bases, there was a span of 17 bases. Germline CDR1 SNHLY, CDR2 FYNNEI. The CDR3 sequence is 15 residues long. The table came from immunoSEQ multiplex PCR; TCRdb's copy has only in-frame clones and leaves some out. The sample consists of fewer than 250,000 clones, about nine tenths of them appearing once. The chain combines TRBV2 with TRBJ1-6, with D possibly being TRBD1 (6 bases). Input material: peripheral blood. The receptor was isolated from a woman aged 45-60 years with acute or convalescent COVID-19. Here the CDR3 reads CASRTRGGGDSPLHF. CDR3 sequence (DNA): TGTGCCAGCAGGACCCGGGGGGGCGGCGATTCACCCCTCCACTTT. The variable domain in full, with the rest retrieved from reference TRBV2 and TRBJ1-6, is EPEVTQTPSHQVTQMGQEVILRCVPISNHLYFYWYRQILGQKVEFLVSFYNNEISEKSEIFDDQFSVERPDGSNFTLKIRSTKLEDSAMYFCASRTRGGGDSPLHFGNGTRLTVT.